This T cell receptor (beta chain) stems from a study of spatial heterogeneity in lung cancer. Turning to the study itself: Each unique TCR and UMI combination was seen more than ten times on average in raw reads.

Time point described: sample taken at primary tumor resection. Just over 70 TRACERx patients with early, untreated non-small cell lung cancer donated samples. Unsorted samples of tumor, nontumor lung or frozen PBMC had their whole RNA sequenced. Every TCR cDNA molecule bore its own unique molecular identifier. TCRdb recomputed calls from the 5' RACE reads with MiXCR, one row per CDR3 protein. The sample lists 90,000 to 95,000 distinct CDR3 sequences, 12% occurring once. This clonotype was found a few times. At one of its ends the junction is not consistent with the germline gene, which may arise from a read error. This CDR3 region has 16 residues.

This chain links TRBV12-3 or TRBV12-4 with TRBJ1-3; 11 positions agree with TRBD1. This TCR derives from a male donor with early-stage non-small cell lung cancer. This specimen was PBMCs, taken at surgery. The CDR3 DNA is TGTGCCAGCAGTTCCCGGACAGGGGGCTATGGAAACACCATATATTTC. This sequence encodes CASSSRTGGYGNTIYF.